This record concerns one T cell receptor (beta chain) sequence. The data belong to a study of blood T cell repertoires in COVID-19. The protocol was immunoSEQ multiplex PCR, while the TCRdb copy is restricted to in-frame clones and leaves out a portion. The sample has around 220,000 clones, almost 90% seen once. CDR3 length equals 17 residues. Per germline, CDR1 SGDLS and CDR2 YYNGEE. The ends lost 4 bases at V and 1 base at J; junction bases unmatched: 12. This chain joins TRBV9 and TRBJ2-3; 7 bases align to TRBD2. Sequenced material: PBMCs or T cells enriched from blood (not recorded which). This clonotype originated in a man aged 25 to 40 who had been exposed to COVID-19. The CDR3 spells CASSLDIAGAGTDTQYF. Written as DNA, the CDR3 is TGTGCCAGCAGCTTAGATATAGCGGGTGCTGGCACAGATACGCAGTATTTT.